Listed here is a single T cell receptor (beta chain). What it binds is unknown. The data are from a study of human CD8 memory T cell subsets. CDR3 size: 16 residues. The V gene's germline CDR1 is SQVTM and CDR2 ANQGSEA. Whole-study findings and limits: Overlapping only minimally, the repertoires of stem-like memory and precursor exhausted T cells were largely separate from each other.

UMI-labeled 5' RACE was used to make TCR beta libraries. One entry per CDR3 protein, without DNA, is what TCRdb gives after re-calling the 5' RACE reads. With about 7,900 distinct CDR3 sequences in the sample, the ten largest clones hold over 20%. The source of this sequence is a human donor in good health. The sequenced material came from CD8+ T cells from PBMCs. V is TRBV29-1 and J is TRBJ2-7; the D call of TRBD2 rests on TCRdb alone, since no DNA is present to check it. Here the CDR3 reads CSVDIRASGSRYEQYF.